This T cell receptor beta chain was sequenced in a study of T cell changes during pregnancy in multiple sclerosis. Clones were sequenced by immunoSEQ multiplex PCR, and TCRdb holds only the in-frame ones, with some missing. The data show under 75,000 clones, about 89% seen once. The CDR3 spans 17 residues. Per the germline V gene, CDR1 is LGHNA and CDR2 is YSLEER. V shed 4 bases, J shed 2 bases, and the junction held 10 bases outside the gene matches. This TCR was recovered from a female donor in good health, enrolled as a control in a pregnancy study. The sequences come from CD4+ T cells from peripheral blood mononuclear cells, collected after pregnancy. The chain joins TRBV4-3 to TRBJ1-4, with 7 bases that match TRBD1. The CDR3 sequence is CASSRYQGGVTNEKLFF. CDR3 DNA sequence: TGCGCCAGCAGCCGATATCAGGGGGGAGTCACTAATGAAAAACTGTTTTTT.